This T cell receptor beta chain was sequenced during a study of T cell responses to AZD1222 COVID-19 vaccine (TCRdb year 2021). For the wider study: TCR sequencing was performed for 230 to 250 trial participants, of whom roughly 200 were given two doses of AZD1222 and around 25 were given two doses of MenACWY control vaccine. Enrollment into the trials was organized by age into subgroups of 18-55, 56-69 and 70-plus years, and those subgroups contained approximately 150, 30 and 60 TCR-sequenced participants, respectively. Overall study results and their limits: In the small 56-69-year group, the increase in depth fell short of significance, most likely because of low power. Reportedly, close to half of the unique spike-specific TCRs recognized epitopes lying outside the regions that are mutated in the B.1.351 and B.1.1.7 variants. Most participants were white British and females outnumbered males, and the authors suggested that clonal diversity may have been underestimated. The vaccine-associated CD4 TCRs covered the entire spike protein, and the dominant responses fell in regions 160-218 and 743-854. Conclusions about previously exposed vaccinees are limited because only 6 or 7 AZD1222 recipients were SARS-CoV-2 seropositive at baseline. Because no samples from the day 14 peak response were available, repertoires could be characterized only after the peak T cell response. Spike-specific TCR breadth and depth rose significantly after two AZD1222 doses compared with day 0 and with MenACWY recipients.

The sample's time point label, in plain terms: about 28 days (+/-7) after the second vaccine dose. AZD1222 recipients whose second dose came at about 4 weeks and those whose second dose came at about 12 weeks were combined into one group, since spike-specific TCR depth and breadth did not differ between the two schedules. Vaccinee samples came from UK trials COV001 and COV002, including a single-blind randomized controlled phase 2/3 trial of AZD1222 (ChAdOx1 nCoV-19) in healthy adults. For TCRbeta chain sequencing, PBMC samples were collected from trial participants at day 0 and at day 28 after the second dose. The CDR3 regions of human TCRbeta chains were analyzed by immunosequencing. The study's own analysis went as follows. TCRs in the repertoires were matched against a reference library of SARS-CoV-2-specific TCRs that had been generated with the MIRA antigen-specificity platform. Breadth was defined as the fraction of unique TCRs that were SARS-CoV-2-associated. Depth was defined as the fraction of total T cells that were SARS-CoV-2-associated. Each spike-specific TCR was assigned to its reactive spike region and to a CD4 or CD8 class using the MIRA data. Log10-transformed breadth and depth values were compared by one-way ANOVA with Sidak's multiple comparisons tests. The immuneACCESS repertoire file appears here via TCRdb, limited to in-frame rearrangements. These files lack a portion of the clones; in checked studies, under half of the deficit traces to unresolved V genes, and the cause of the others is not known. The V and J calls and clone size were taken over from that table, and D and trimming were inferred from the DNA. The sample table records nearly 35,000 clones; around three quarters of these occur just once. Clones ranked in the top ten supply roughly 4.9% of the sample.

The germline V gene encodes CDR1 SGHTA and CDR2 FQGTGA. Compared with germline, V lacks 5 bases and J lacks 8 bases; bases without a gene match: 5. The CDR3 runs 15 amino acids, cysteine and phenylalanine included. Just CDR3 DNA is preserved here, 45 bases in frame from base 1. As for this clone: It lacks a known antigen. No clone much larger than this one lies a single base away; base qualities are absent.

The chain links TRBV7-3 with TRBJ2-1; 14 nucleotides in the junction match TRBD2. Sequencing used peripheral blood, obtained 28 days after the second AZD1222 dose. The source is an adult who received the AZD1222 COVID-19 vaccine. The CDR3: CASSTGTSGSHEQFF. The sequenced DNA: TGTGCCAGCAGCACCGGGACTAGCGGGAGCCATGAGCAGTTCTTC.